This TCR beta chain was identified during a study of OX40 agonist ivuxolimab in advanced cancers. For the study in its entirety: The costimulatory receptor OX40 (CD134) was targeted by ivuxolimab, a fully human IgG2 agonistic monoclonal antibody. Peripheral TCRbeta sequencing was intended to test whether TCR sequence diversity was altered and clonal T-cell expansion was caused by ivuxolimab. Prior anti-PD-1, anti-PD-L1 or anti-CTLA-4 therapy was permitted, and checkpoint inhibitors had been received by more than 35% of dose-escalation patients. Three dose-escalation patients achieved partial responses, one with hepatocellular carcinoma and two with cutaneous melanoma. A male proportion of around 83% and a mean age of approximately 60 years, ranging from 23 to 79, were recorded for the dose-escalation cohort. Intravenous ivuxolimab was administered to patients every 2 weeks at six dose levels: 0.01, 0.1, 0.3, 1.5, 3 and 10 mg/kg. Of the approximately 50 dose-escalation patients, hepatocellular carcinoma was present in approximately 20, melanoma in about 15, renal cell carcinoma in 9 and head and neck cancer in 9. The paper covers the monotherapy dose-escalation part of the phase I ivuxolimab trial, which included N = 52 patients. The study at large found these results: At doses from 0.1 to 3.0 mg/kg, clonal expansion was seen in both CD4+ and CD8+ blood T cells between baseline and week 6. In the 0.1-3.0 mg/kg groups, partial responders had among the lowest normalized peripheral clonal expansion, particularly in CD8+ T cells. The antigen specificity of the clonally expanded peripheral T cells was not determined. Low levels of normalized T-cell clonal expansion were also seen in some patients who did not respond. After ivuxolimab, more expanded clones were found on average in CD8+ T cells than in CD4+ T cells.

The trial excluded patients who had a history of autoimmune disease or who were on systemic immunosuppression. Peripheral blood for TCR sequencing was collected from all dose cohorts at baseline, on cycle 4 day 1, and on cycle 7 day 1. The samples were drawn from a first-in-human, open-label, multicenter phase I dose-escalation trial of ivuxolimab. Adults with locally advanced or metastatic melanoma, renal cell carcinoma, hepatocellular carcinoma or head and neck squamous cell carcinoma were enrolled in the trial. CD4+ and CD8+ T cells were sorted separately from peripheral blood before TCR sequencing. For sequencing of the TCRbeta CDR3 region, genomic DNA was extracted from the sorted cells. The immunoSEQ Assay was used to sequence the TCRbeta CDR3 regions. As stored in TCRdb, this immuneACCESS dataset retains in-frame rearrangements with V and J assigned. A fraction of the clones does not appear; measured against another copy, unresolved V genes explain less than half of the discrepancy, and the remainder lacks a known reason. A total of nearly 80,000 clones appear in this sample, around 85% of them only once. About 4% of the sample is held by the ten biggest clonotypes.

V lost 2 bases and J lost 5 bases; the stretch between them is 4 bases long. Based on the germline V gene, the CDR1 and CDR2 sequences are MDHEN and SYDVKM. The CDR3 sequence holds 11 residues, the cysteine and phenylalanine included. Only CDR3 DNA is held: 33 bases, read in frame from base 1. About this clone itself: There is no known antigen for this receptor. No much larger clone is present one base from it, and per-base qualities are unavailable.

This TCR was recovered from an adult with an advanced solid tumor such as melanoma, head and neck, liver or kidney cancer. Material: CD4+ or CD8+ T cells sorted from blood, obtained in a trial of the OX40 agonist ivuxolimab. The rearrangement combines TRBV28 with TRBJ2-7, with the D gene not clear enough to name. The bases read TGTGCCAGCAGTTTAAGAAACGAGCAGTACTTC. It specifies CASSLRNEQYF.